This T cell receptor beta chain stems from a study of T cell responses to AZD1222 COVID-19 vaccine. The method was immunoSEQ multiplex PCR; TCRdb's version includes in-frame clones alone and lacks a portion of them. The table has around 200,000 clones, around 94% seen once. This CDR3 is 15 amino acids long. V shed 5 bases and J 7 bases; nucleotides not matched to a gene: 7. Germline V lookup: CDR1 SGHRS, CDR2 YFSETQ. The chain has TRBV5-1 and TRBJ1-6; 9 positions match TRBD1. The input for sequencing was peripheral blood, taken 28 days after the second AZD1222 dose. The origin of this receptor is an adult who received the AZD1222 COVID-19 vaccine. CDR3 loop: CASRHTGTGNSPLHF. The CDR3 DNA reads TGCGCCAGCAGGCATACCGGGACAGGGAATTCACCCCTCCACTTT.